This TCR beta chain appears in the sequencing data of a study of shared clonotypes between healthy human individuals. The wider study: A donor's plate count was three for CD4 naive and three for CD4 memory; CD8 naive had two and CD8 memory one.

The CDR3 loop spans 19 amino acids. Trimming removed 4 bases from V and 1 base from J; junction bases left unmatched: 7. Germline lookup yields CDR1 MNHNS and CDR2 SASEGT. Notes on this clone: Its cognate antigen is unknown.

Study results and limitations: The generation probabilities recorded for non-shared clonotypes fell below those of clonotypes shared by all four donors. Tissues were not sampled, only blood, and their repertoires likely differ. For sorted subsets, rarefaction showed incomplete sequencing despite large depth.

Using immunoSEQ multiplex PCR, the repertoire was profiled, and TCRdb retains in-frame clones only, with some absent. Here the sample spans some 690,000 clones, 80% to 95% being singletons. This receptor was obtained from a man aged 18 to 30 in good health. Some clones in this sample may be carry-over from other donors' samples. Sequencing was performed on memory CD8+ T cells from PBMCs. Subset specified: CD45RO+ cells pooled with CCR7-negative TemRA cells. V is TRBV6-1 and J is TRBJ2-1, with TRBD2 matching 16 bases. CDR3 nucleotide sequence: TGTGCCAGCAGTGGACCCGGGACTAGCGGGAGGGCATCCTACAATGAGCAGTTCTTC. The encoded protein is CASSGPGTSGRASYNEQFF.